What follows describes a single T cell receptor (beta chain). The target antigen is unknown. The sample originates from a study of shared clonotypes between healthy human individuals. The study, taken as a whole, reports: Rarefaction showed sorted-subset sequencing was incomplete despite large depth. Donor scarcity curtailed the genetic and exposure-history diversity represented herein.

Naive CD8 isolation took CD45RO-negative cells positively selected for CCR7 and excluded terminally differentiated effector memory CD45RA+ cells. The assay was carried out at the deep level. Each subset's genomic DNA was split evenly across several immunoSEQ plates. This table comes from immunoSEQ multiplex PCR, and its TCRdb copy is limited to in-frame clones, with some not included. Among more than 600,000 clones listed, under 95% were seen once. This TCR derives from a man aged 25-45 years in good health. Sequences were obtained from naive CD8+ T cells sorted from blood.

CDR3 in amino acids: CASSGPGGQAYNEQFF. The CDR3 region has the DNA TGTGCCAGCAGCGGGCCGGGAGGTCAAGCCTACAATGAGCAGTTCTTC. The V and J genes are TRBV7-8 and TRBJ2-1; 7 positions match TRBD2. Trimming took 5 bases from V and 2 from J; bases not matched to a gene: 9. This CDR3 is 16 amino acids long. The germline gives CDR1 SGHVS, CDR2 FQNEAQ.